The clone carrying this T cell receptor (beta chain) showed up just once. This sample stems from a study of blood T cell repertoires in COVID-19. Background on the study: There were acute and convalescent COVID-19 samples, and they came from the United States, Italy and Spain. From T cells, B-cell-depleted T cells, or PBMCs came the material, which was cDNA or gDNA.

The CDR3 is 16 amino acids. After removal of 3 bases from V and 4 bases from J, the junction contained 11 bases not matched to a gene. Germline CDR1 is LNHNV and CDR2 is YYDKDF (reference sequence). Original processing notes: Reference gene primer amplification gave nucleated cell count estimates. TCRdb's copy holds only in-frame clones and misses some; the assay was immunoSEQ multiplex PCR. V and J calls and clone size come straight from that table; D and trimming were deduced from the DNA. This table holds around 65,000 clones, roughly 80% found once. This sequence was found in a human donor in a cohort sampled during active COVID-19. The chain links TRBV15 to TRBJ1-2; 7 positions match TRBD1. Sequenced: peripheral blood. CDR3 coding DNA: TGTGCCACCAGCAGGGAGGGACAGTCCTTGGGCTATGGCTACACCTTC. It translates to CATSREGQSLGYGYTF.